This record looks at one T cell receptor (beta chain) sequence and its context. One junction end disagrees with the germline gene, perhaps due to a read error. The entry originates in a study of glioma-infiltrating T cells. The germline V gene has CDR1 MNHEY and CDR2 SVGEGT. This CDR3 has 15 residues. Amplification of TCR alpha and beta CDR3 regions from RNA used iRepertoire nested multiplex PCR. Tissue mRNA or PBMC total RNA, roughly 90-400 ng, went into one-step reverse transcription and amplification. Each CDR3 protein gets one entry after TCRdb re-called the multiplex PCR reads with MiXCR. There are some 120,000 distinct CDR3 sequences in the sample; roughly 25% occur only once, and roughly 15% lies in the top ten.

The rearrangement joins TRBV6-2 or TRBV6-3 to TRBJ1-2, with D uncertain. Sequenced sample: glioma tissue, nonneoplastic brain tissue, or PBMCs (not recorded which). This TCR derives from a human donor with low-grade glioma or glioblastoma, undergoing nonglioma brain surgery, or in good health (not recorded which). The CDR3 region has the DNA TGTGCCATCAGTGAGTCGAGGTTAGCTAACTATGGCTACATCTTC. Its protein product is CAISESRLANYGYIF.